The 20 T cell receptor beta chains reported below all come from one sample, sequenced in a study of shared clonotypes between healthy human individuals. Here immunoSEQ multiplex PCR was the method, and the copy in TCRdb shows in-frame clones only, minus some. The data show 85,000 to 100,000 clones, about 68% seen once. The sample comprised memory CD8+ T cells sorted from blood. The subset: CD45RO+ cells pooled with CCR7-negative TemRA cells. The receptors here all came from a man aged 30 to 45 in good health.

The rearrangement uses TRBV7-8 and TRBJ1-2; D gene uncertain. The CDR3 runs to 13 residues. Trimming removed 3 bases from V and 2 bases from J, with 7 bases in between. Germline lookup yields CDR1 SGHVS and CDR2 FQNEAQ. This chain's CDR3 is CASSFRMNYGYTF. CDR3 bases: TGTGCCAGCAGCTTTCGGATGAACTATGGCTACACCTTC.

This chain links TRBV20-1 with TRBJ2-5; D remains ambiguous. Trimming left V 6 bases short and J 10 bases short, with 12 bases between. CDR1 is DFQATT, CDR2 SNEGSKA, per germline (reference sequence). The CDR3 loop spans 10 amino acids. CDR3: CSADPHIQYF. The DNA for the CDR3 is TGCAGTGCCGACCCCCATATCCAGTACTTC.

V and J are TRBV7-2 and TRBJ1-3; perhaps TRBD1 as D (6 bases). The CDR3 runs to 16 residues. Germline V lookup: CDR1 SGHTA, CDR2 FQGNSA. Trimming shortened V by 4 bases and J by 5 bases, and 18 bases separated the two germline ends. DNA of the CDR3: TGTGCCAGCAGCTCTAGAAAGGGGGGGTCGCGAAACACCATATATTTT. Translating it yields CASSSRKGGSRNTIYF. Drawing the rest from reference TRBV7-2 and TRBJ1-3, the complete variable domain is GAGVSQSPSNKVTEKGKDVELRCDPISGHTALYWYRQSLGQGLEFLIYFQGNSAPDKSGLPSDRFSAERTGGSVSTLTIQRTQQEDSAVYLCASSSRKGGSRNTIYFGEGSWLTVV.

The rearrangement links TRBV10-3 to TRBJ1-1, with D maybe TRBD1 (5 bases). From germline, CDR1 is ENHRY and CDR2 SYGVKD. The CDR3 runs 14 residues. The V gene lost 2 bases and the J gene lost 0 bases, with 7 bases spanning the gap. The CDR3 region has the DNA TGTGCCATCAGTGAGGGGGGGATGAACACTGAAGCTTTCTTT. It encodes CAISEGGMNTEAFF.

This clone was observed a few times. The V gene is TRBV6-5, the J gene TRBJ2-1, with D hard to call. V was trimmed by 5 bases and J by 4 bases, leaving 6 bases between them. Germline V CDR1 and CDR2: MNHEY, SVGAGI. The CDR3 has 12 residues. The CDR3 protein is CASSLEYNEQFF. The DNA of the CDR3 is TGTGCCAGCAGTCTAGAGTACAATGAGCAGTTCTTC.

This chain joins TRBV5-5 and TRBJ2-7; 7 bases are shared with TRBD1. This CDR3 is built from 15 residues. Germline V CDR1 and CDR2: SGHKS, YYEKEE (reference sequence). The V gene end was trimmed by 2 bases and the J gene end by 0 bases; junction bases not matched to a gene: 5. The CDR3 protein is CASSLEGDSSYEQYF. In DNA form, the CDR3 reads TGTGCCAGCAGCTTAGAGGGGGACAGCTCCTACGAGCAGTACTTC.

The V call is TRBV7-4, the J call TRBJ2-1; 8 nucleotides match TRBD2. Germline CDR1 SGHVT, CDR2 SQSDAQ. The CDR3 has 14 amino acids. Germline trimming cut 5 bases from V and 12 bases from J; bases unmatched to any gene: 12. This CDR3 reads CASSAPGLEMRQFF. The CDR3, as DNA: TGTGCCAGCAGCGCCCCGGGACTAGAGATGAGGCAGTTCTTC.

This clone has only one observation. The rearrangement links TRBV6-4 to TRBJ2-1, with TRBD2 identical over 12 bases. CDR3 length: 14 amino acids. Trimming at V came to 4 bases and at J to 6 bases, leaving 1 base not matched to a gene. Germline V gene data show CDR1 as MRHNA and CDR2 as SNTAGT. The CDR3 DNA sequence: TGTGCCAGCAGTGGACTAGCGGGAGCCAATGAGCAGTTCTTC. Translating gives CASSGLAGANEQFF.

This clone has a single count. For the CDR3, the DNA is TGTGCCAGCAGCTTACTTTGGCGGGTGGGCACCGGGGAGCTGTTTTTT. Translating gives CASSLLWRVGTGELFF. This rearrangement joins TRBV7-9 to TRBJ2-2, with D maybe TRBD2 (5 bases). Trimming cost V 2 bases and J 4 bases, with 14 bases left between them. This CDR3 has 16 residues. CDR1 and CDR2 (germline): SEHNR, FQNEAQ (reference sequence). The entire variable domain, with the rest obtained from reference TRBV7-9 and TRBJ2-2, is as follows: DTGVSQNPRHKITKRGQNVTFRCDPISEHNRLYWYRQTLGQGPEFLTYFQNEAQLEKSRLLSDRFSAERPKGSFSTLEIQRTEQGDSAMYLCASSLLWRVGTGELFFGEGSRLTVL.

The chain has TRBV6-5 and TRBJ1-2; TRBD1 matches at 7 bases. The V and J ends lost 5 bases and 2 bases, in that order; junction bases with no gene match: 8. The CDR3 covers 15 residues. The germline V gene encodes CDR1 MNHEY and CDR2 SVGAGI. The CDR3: CASSLSGQLNYGYTF. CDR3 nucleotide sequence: TGTGCCAGCAGTCTATCGGGACAGCTCAACTATGGCTACACCTTC.

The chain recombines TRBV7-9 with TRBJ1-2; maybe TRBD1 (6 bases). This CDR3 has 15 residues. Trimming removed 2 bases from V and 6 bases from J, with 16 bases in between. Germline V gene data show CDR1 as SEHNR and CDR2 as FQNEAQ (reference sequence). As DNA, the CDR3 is TGTGCCAGCAGCTTATCCGGCCAGGGGCTGGATGGCTACACCTTC. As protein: CASSLSGQGLDGYTF. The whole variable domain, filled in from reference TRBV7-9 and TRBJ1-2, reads DTGVSQNPRHKITKRGQNVTFRCDPISEHNRLYWYRQTLGQGPEFLTYFQNEAQLEKSRLLSDRFSAERPKGSFSTLEIQRTEQGDSAMYLCASSLSGQGLDGYTFGSGTRLTVV.

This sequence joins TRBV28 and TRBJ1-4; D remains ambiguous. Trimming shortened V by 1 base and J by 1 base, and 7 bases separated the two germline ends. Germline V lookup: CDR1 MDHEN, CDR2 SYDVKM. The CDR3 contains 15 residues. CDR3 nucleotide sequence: TGTGCCAGCAGTTTATATCCAGGAACTAATGAAAAACTGTTTTTT. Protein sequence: CASSLYPGTNEKLFF.

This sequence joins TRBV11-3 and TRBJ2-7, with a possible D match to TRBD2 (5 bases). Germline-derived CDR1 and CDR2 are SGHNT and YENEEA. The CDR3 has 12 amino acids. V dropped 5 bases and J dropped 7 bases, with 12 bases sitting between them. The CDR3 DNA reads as TGTGCCAGCAGCCCGCCTTCGGGGGAGCAGTACTTC. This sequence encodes CASSPPSGEQYF.

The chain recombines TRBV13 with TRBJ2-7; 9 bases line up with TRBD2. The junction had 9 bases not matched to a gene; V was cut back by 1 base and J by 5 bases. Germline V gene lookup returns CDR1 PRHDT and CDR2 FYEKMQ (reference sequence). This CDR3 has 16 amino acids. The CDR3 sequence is CASSLVPSGNQDEQYF. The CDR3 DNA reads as TGTGCCAGCAGCTTAGTTCCTAGCGGGAACCAAGACGAGCAGTACTTC.

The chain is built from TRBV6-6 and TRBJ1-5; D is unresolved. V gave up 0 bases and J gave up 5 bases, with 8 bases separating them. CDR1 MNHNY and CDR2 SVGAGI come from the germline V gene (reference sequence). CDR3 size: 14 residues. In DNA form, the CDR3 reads TGTGCCAGCAGTTACTCGTCCGGAGATCAGCCCCAGCATTTT. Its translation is CASSYSSGDQPQHF.

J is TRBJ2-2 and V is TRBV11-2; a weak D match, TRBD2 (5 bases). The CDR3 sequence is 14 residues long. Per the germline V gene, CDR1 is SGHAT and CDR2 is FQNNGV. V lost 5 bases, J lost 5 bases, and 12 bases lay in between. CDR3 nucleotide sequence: TGTGCCAGCAGCCCGTCGACGGGAACCGGGGAGCTGTTTTTT. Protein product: CASSPSTGTGELFF.

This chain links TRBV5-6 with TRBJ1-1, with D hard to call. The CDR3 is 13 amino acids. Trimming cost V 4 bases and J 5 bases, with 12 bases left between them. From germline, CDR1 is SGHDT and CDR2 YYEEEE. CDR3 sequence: CASSESAQTEAFF. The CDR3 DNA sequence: TGTGCCAGCAGCGAATCGGCCCAGACTGAAGCTTTCTTT.

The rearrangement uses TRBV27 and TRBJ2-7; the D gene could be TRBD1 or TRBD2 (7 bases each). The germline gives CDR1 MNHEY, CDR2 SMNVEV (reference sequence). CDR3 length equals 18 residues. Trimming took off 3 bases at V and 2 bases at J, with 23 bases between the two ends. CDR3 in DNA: TGTGCCAGCAGTTTTGGGGGGGTCGGGACAGAACTTCCCTACGAGCAGTACTTC. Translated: CASSFGGVGTELPYEQYF.

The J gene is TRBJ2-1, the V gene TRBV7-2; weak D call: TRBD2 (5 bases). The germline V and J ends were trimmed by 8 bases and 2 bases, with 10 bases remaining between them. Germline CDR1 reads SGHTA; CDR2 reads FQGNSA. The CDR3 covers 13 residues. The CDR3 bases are TGTGCCAGCTCCTCGAGGGCCTACAATGAGCAGTTCTTC. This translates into CASSSRAYNEQFF.

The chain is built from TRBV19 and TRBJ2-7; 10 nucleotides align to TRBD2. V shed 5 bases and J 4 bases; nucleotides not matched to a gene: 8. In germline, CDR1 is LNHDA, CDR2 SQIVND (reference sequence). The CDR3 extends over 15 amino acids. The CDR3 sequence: CASSGTSANPYEQYF. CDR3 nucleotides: TGTGCCAGTAGTGGGACTAGCGCGAACCCTTACGAGCAGTACTTC.